This note documents a single T cell receptor (beta chain) sequence. Its antigen remains unidentified. No much larger clone exists at a distance of one base, and base qualities are not known. This sample was included in a study of identical twins (dated by TCRdb to about 2016). Background for the entire study: To test whether fetal clonotypes persist, this study deep-sequenced TCR alpha and beta repertoires from monozygotic twins, from unrelated adults of various ages, and from cord blood. To rule out contamination, replicate twin experiments were performed at different times with different library preparation protocols.

The full study reports these points: Abundant cord blood beta clonotypes had fewer insertions, young adult naive repertoires showed a similar but weaker trend, and memory repertoires showed no such trend. In beta out-of-frame sequences, excess twin sharing was weaker, because having fewer shared sequences lowered the signal-to-noise ratio. In monozygotic twins, recombination models systematically underestimated out-of-frame TCR alpha sharing, but the models matched the sharing seen between unrelated individuals. Conclusions relied on cross-sectional statistical analysis, since the same donors could not be followed over many years. Compared with coincidental sharing between unrelated individuals, an excess of low generation-probability sequences was observed among out-of-frame TCR alpha sequences shared between twins. Zero-insertion analyses could be partly confounded by invariant T cells such as MAIT and iNKT, although diverse VJ usage argued against such confounding for most clonotypes.

All donors were healthy Caucasians. Miltenyi CD45RO+ enrichment and human naive T-cell isolation kits were used to isolate memory (CD45RO+) and naive T cells from PBMC. Via the germline V gene (reference sequence), CDR1 is LNHDA and CDR2 SQIVND. The CDR3 starts with the cysteine, ends with the phenylalanine, and has 19 residues. Just CDR3 DNA is preserved here, 57 bases in frame from base 1. Relative to germline, V is 5 bases shorter and J is 3 bases shorter, with 26 bases between their ends. The receptor library was made with 5' RACE. This sample was sequenced with an Illumina HiSeq 2000. Template switching added a universal primer binding site, and the final cDNA carried a unique molecular identifier that allowed TCR cDNA molecules to be counted accurately. Specific primers in the conserved constant-segment region were used to synthesize first-strand cDNA for the TCR alpha and beta chains. To control for contamination, each cDNA library was double barcoded with a SMART-Mk sample barcode plus Illumina barcodes. TruSeq adapter sequences, together with Illumina sample barcodes, were added in two successive PCR steps. The TCR alpha and beta cDNA libraries were sequenced on the Illumina HiSeq platform using custom primers. The published analysis was carried out like this. MiGEC was used to process raw reads and extract unique molecular identifiers, and MiXCR was used to find CDR3 positions. For each individual, recombination models were inferred using an EM algorithm with the repgenHMM and IGoR tools. The tcR package in R was used for shared clonotype analysis, with sharing normalized by the product of cloneset sizes. To study raw recombination free of thymic and clonal selection effects, out-of-frame nonproductive sequences were analyzed. In-frame beta chains were kept once TCRdb had trimmed the public reads at Q25 with fastp and called clones with MiXCR. Each record represents a unique CDR3 protein, reported with the most common genes and DNA among its rows. What appears here as the V and J calls and clone size reflects TCRdb's work, not the paper's. The sample table lists a few hundred thousand distinct CDR3 sequences, more than 9% of them with a count of one. Clones ranked in the top ten supply about 9.1% of the sample.

What was sequenced was memory T cells sorted from blood. The meaning of the sample's cell subset or site label: CD45RO+ enriched T cells. Recombination connected TRBV19 to TRBJ2-1; D gene: possibly TRBD2, on 8 matching bases. This TCR came from a man aged 45 to 65 in good health. DNA sequence: TGTGCCAGTAGTCTCTCAGGGGGTGGTAGCGGGATTCTCTACAATGAGCAGTTCTTC. This is translated as CASSLSGGGSGILYNEQFF. The full variable domain, completed from the reference TRBV19 and TRBJ2-1 proteins outside the CDR3, reads DGGITQSPKYLFRKEGQNVTLSCEQNLNHDAMYWYRQDPGQGLRLIYYSQIVNDFQKGDIAEGYSVSREKKESFPLTVTSAQKNPTAFYLCASSLSGGGSGILYNEQFFGPGTRLTVL.